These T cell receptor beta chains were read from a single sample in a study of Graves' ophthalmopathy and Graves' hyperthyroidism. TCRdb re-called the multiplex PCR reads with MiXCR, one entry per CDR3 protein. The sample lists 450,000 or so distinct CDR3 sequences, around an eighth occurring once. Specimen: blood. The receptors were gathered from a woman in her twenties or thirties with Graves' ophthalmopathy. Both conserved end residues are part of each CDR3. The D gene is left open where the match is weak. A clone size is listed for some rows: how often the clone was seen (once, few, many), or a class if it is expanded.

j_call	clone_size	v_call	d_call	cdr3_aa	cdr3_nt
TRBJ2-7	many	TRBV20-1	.	CSARGVTPGEQYF	TGCAGTGCTAGAGGAGTAACCCCGGGGGAGCAGTACTTC
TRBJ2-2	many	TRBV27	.	CASSLIGGTNTGELFF	TGTGCCAGCAGTTTAATCGGGGGTACGAACACCGGGGAGCTGTTTTTT
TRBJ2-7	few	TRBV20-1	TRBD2	CSAPGTSGMAYEQYF	TGCAGTGCTCCCGGGACTAGCGGGATGGCCTACGAGCAGTACTTC
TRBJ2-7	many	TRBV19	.	CASSPGSDYEQYF	TGTGCCAGTAGTCCCGGGTCTGACTACGAGCAGTACTTC
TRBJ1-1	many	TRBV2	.	CASSGGEAGVNTEAFF	TGTGCCAGCAGTGGCGGGGAGGCAGGCGTGAACACTGAAGCTTTCTTT
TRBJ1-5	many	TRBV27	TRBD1	CASSFKGARQPQHF	TGTGCCAGCAGTTTCAAGGGGGCGAGGCAGCCCCAGCATTTT
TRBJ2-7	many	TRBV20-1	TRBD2	CSAGEGLAGVYEQYF	TGCAGTGCTGGGGAGGGACTAGCGGGAGTGTACGAGCAGTACTTC
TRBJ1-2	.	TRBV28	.	CASSLEPKDGYTF	TGTGCCAGCAGTTTAGAACCCAAGGATGGCTACACCTTC
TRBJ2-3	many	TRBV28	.	CASNLGYTQYF	TGTGCCAGCAACCTGGGATATACGCAGTATTTT
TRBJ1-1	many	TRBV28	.	CASSLKQGVNTEAFF	TGTGCCAGCAGTTTGAAACAGGGAGTGAACACTGAAGCTTTCTTT
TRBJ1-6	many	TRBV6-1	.	CASRGLEATPLHF	TGTGCCAGCAGGGGACTGGAAGCGACACCCCTCCACTTT
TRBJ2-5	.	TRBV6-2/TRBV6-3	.	CASSYSGSIMYQETQYF	TGTGCCAGCAGTTACTCGGGCAGTATAATGTACCAAGAGACCCAGTACTTC
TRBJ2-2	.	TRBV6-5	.	CASSYSVVAVALGDLFF	TGTGCCAGCAGTTACTCGGTGGTAGCGGTAGCTCTCGGGGATCTGTTTTTT
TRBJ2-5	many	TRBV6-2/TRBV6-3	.	CATTDSVQETQYF	TGTGCCACCACCGATAGCGTACAAGAGACCCAGTACTTC
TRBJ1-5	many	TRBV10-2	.	CASSESTEYQPQHF	TGCGCCAGCAGTGAGTCAACAGAATATCAGCCCCAGCATTTT
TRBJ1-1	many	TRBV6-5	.	CASSYAIDKNTEAFF	TGTGCCAGCAGTTACGCTATTGACAAGAACACTGAAGCTTTCTTT
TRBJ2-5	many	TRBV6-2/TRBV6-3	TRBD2	CASSYPRTSGLETQYF	TGTGCCAGCAGTTACCCCCGGACTAGCGGGCTGGAGACCCAGTACTTC
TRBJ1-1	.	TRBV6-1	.	CASRLGQKNTEAFF	TGTGCCAGCAGACTAGGACAAAAGAACACTGAAGCTTTCTTT